Shown below are 24 T cell receptor beta chains from a single sample sequenced in a study of vaccination effects on CD4 cells after COVID-19. Measured with immunoSEQ multiplex PCR; TCRdb has only the in-frame clones, and not every one. This sample yields about 73,000 clones, of which around 70% are seen a single time; about 2.3% belongs to the top ten. Their antigens are not known. Cells that had been cultured for 9 to 10 days were the source of isolated CD4+ T cells. BNT162b2 vaccine or mRNA-1273 vaccine was given to participants in two doses. The sequencing here drew on CD4+ T cells from PBMCs cultured without peptide, taken after COVID-19 vaccination. These receptors were collected from a human donor who received a COVID-19 vaccine.

V is TRBV18 and J is TRBJ2-7; D tentatively reads TRBD1 or TRBD2 (5 bases each). The CDR3 extends over 14 amino acids. V lost 5 bases and J 3 bases, leaving 14 bases between the germline ends. CDR1 and CDR2 from the germline V gene are KGHSH and LQKENI. CDR3 residues: CASSSGPLGYEQYV. The CDR3 DNA reads as TGTGCCAGCTCATCGGGACCGTTGGGCTACGAGCAGTACGTC.

The rearrangement uses TRBV5-1 and TRBJ2-3, with 7 bases fitting TRBD2. V lost 0 bases, J lost 6 bases, and 7 bases stayed unmatched. The CDR3 runs 15 residues. Germline V gene lookup returns CDR1 SGHRS and CDR2 YFSETQ. The chain's CDR3 is CASSLAASGFDTQYF. For the CDR3, the DNA is TGCGCCAGCAGCTTGGCAGCTAGCGGTTTCGATACGCAGTATTTT.

The chain joins TRBV5-5 to TRBJ1-1; TRBD1 agrees at 7 bases. The germline V gene encodes CDR1 SGHKS and CDR2 YYEKEE (reference sequence). The CDR3 consists of 15 residues. Unmatched junction bases numbered 9, after V lost 5 bases and J lost 2 bases. Here the CDR3 reads CASRPQQGINTEAFF. CDR3 DNA sequence: TGTGCCAGCAGGCCCCAACAGGGGATTAACACTGAAGCTTTCTTT. Together with reference TRBV5-5 and TRBJ1-1, the CDR3 gives the full variable domain: DAGVTQSPTHLIKTRGQQVTLRCSPISGHKSVSWYQQVLGQGPQFIFQYYEKEERGRGNFPDRFSARQFPNYSSELNVNALLLGDSALYLCASRPQQGINTEAFFGQGTRLTVV.

The chain's CDR3 is CASTTGLKQNYEQYV. For the CDR3, the DNA is TGTGCCAGCACAACAGGGTTAAAACAGAACTACGAGCAGTACGTC. The chain couples TRBV5-6 to TRBJ2-7, with D perhaps TRBD1 (6 bases). The ends were cut back, 6 bases at V and 3 bases at J, with 19 bases in the middle. Germline V CDR1 and CDR2: SGHDT, YYEEEE. The CDR3 is made up of 15 amino acids.

The chain recombines TRBV6-5 with TRBJ2-3; D is possibly TRBD2 (6 bases). Germline V lookup: CDR1 MNHEY, CDR2 SVGAGI. V shed 2 bases and J shed 0 bases, with 12 bases lying between them. CDR3 length equals 16 residues. The CDR3 protein is CASSYGGSFSTDTQYF. In nucleotides, the CDR3 is TGTGCCAGCAGTTACGGGGGGTCCTTTAGCACAGATACGCAGTATTTT.

The count of this clone is one. The chain links TRBV2 to TRBJ1-2, with TRBD1 as a possible D gene (6 bases). V shed 4 bases and J shed 7 bases, with 22 bases lying between them. This CDR3 comprises 16 residues. CDR1 and CDR2 (germline): SNHLY, FYNNEI. CDR3 in amino acids: CASSANPGVSWGGYTF. For the CDR3, the DNA is TGTGCCAGCAGTGCGAATCCAGGGGTCTCATGGGGTGGCTACACCTTC.

V and J are TRBV18 and TRBJ2-2; 12 bases agree with TRBD1. Trimming at V came to 6 bases and at J to 4 bases, leaving 3 bases not matched to a gene. Germline CDR1 is KGHSH and CDR2 is LQKENI. This CDR3 has 15 residues. Here the CDR3 DNA reads TGTGCCAGCTCCGGGACAGGGGGCACCACCGGGGAGCTGTTTTTT. Its protein product is CASSGTGGTTGELFF. Complete variable domain (other parts from reference TRBV18 and TRBJ2-2): NAGVMQNPRHLVRRRGQEARLRCSPMKGHSHVYWYRQLPEEGLKFMVYLQKENIIDESGMPKERFSAEFPKEGPSILRIQQVVRGDSAAYFCASSGTGGTTGELFFGEGSRLTVL.

V usage is TRBV5-1 and J usage is TRBJ2-1; a possible D gene is TRBD1 (6 bases). The CDR3 is 17 residues long. CDR1 is SGHRS and CDR2 is YFSETQ in the germline V gene. Trimming pared 0 bases from V and 4 bases from J, leaving 17 bases between. CDR3 loop: CASSLAVGVGGYNEQFF. The DNA of the CDR3 is TGCGCCAGCAGCTTGGCCGTGGGCGTAGGGGGTTACAATGAGCAGTTCTTC.

The V gene is TRBV3-1 (or the pseudogene TRBV3-2), the J gene TRBJ1-6; unclear D gene. V gave up 4 bases and J gave up 5 bases, with 12 bases separating them. This CDR3 spans 15 amino acids. Per germline, CDR1 LGHDT and CDR2 YNNKEL (reference sequence). The DNA of the CDR3 is TGTGCCAGCAGCCGATGGACGGAAGATAATTCACCCCTCCACTTT. Protein: CASSRWTEDNSPLHF.

Only a few counts were recorded for this clone. V gene TRBV5-1 combines with J gene TRBJ1-2, with 7 bases matching TRBD1. Germline lookup yields CDR1 SGHRS and CDR2 YFSETQ. With 5 bases clipped from V and 4 bases from J, the junction kept 5 bases outside the gene matches. The CDR3 loop spans 13 amino acids. CDR3 in DNA: TGCGCCAGCAGGGCTGGACAGGCCTATGGCTACACCTTC. Translated: CASRAGQAYGYTF.

The chain recombines TRBV11-2 with TRBJ2-7; D gene uncertain. The V end lost 0 bases, the J end lost 2 bases, and 8 bases lay between the germline ends. Germline V CDR1 and CDR2: SGHAT, FQNNGV. The CDR3 sequence is 14 residues long. The CDR3 region has the DNA TGTGCCAGCAGCTTAGATAATACCCCCTACGAGCAGTACGTC. Its protein is CASSLDNTPYEQYV.

This clone was detected only once. The chain joins TRBV3-1 (or the pseudogene TRBV3-2) to TRBJ2-3; TRBD2 matches 13 bases. Germline assignment: CDR1 LGHDT and CDR2 YNNKEL (reference sequence). Trimming cost V 1 base and J 0 bases; bases outside gene matches: 7. The CDR3 is 19 amino acids. The CDR3: CASSQGASGLAGSTDTQYF. The CDR3 DNA reads as TGTGCCAGCAGCCAAGGGGCTTCGGGACTAGCGGGGAGCACAGATACGCAGTATTTT.

The chain links TRBV7-9 to TRBJ1-2, with 7 bases lining up with TRBD1. Germline V CDR1 and CDR2: SEHNR, FQNEAQ (reference sequence). The CDR3 extends over 12 amino acids. V shed 5 bases and J 13 bases; nucleotides not matched to a gene: 10. CDR3 in amino acids: CASSTNQQGSTF. DNA of the CDR3: TGTGCCAGCAGCACCAACCAACAGGGGTCCACCTTC. Full variable domain (rest looked up from reference TRBV7-9 and TRBJ1-2): DTGVSQNPRHKITKRGQNVTFRCDPISEHNRLYWYRQTLGQGPEFLTYFQNEAQLEKSRLLSDRFSAERPKGSFSTLEIQRTEQGDSAMYLCASSTNQQGSTFGSGTRLTVV.

The chain has TRBV4-3 and TRBJ2-3; a possible D gene is TRBD2 (7 bases). The CDR3 length is 19 residues. V gave up 3 bases and J gave up 6 bases, with 28 bases separating them. Germline loops: CDR1 LGHNA, CDR2 YSLEER. This chain's CDR3 is CASSHHGGVGGRTGDTQYF. The DNA of the CDR3 is TGCGCCAGCAGCCACCACGGAGGTGTGGGGGGGCGGACGGGTGATACGCAGTATTTT.

This clone was seen just once. The chain has TRBV24-1 and TRBJ2-1; weak D call: TRBD2 (5 bases). V lost 7 bases to trimming and J lost 6 bases, with 9 bases between them. This CDR3 has 12 amino acids. In germline, CDR1 is KGHDR, CDR2 SFDVKD. The CDR3 here is CATSGEINEQFF. In DNA, the CDR3 is TGTGCCACCAGCGGGGAAATCAATGAGCAGTTCTTC.

The chain uses TRBV10-1 and TRBJ2-5; D not certain. CDR1 and CDR2 from the germline V gene are WNHNN and SYGVQD (reference sequence). V lost 6 bases, J lost 4 bases, and 9 bases lay in between. CDR3 length: 12 residues. The CDR3 loop is CASSASGETQYF. The DNA of the CDR3 is TGCGCCAGCAGCGCCTCGGGAGAGACCCAGTACTTC.

The V and J genes are TRBV9 and TRBJ2-2; tentatively, D is TRBD1 (6 bases). Trimming took 1 base from V and 6 from J, leaving 10 bases between them. The CDR3 consists of 14 residues. Germline CDR1 reads SGDLS; CDR2 reads YYNGEE. The CDR3 spells CASSVQGHAGELFF. The CDR3 region has the DNA TGTGCCAGCAGCGTACAGGGGCACGCCGGGGAGCTGTTTTTT.

V is TRBV6-2 or TRBV6-3 and J is TRBJ1-1, with a tentative D call TRBD1 (5 bases). The CDR3 totals 14 residues. V was clipped by 2 bases and J by 1 base, with 8 bases between them. Germline CDR1 MNHEY, CDR2 SVGEGT. The CDR3 protein is CASSYGGANTEAFF. CDR3 nucleotides: TGTGCCAGCAGTTACGGAGGGGCGAACACTGAAGCTTTCTTT.

This sequence joins TRBV5-6 and TRBJ1-6, with a possible D match to TRBD1 (5 bases). The CDR3 has 18 amino acids. Germline lookup yields CDR1 SGHDT and CDR2 YYEEEE. The V and J ends lost 0 bases and 4 bases respectively, with 17 bases between them. The CDR3 DNA reads TGTGCCAGCAGCTTGGATCCTTATGGGACCCAGTATAATTCACCCCTCCACTTT. Translation gives CASSLDPYGTQYNSPLHF.

The CDR3 is CASSLGGTGGGYTF. CDR3 bases: TGTGCCAGCAGCTTGGGGGGAACAGGGGGCGGCTACACCTTC. V and J are TRBV5-4 and TRBJ1-2, with TRBD1 matching over 9 bases. The germline V gene has CDR1 SGHNT and CDR2 YYREEE (reference sequence). This CDR3 is built from 14 residues. V lost 0 bases and J lost 8; bases outside the gene matches: 5.

CDR3: CASSLTGFGKAANYGYTF. As DNA, the CDR3 is TGTGCCAGCAGCTTAACAGGTTTCGGGAAAGCAGCTAACTATGGCTACACCTTC. This sequence joins TRBV11-2 and TRBJ1-2; D perhaps matches TRBD1 (5 bases). Trimming stripped 2 bases from V and 0 bases from J, with 19 bases between. Per germline, CDR1 SGHAT and CDR2 FQNNGV. The CDR3 length is 18 residues.

This CDR3 reads CASTRGTGELFF. As DNA, the CDR3 is TGTGCCAGTACCCGCGGGACCGGGGAGCTGTTTTTT. J is TRBJ2-2 and V is TRBV19; D is possibly TRBD2 (5 bases). This CDR3 is built from 12 residues. The germline V gene encodes CDR1 LNHDA and CDR2 SQIVND (reference sequence). V was pared by 7 bases and J by 5 bases, with 8 bases between. The variable domain in full, with the rest retrieved from reference TRBV19 and TRBJ2-2, is DGGITQSPKYLFRKEGQNVTLSCEQNLNHDAMYWYRQDPGQGLRLIYYSQIVNDFQKGDIAEGYSVSREKKESFPLTVTSAQKNPTAFYLCASTRGTGELFFGEGSRLTVL.

In DNA, the CDR3 is TGTGCCAGCATAAGAGTAGGGGGCTGGTTTGCTGAAAAACTGTTTTTT. It encodes CASIRVGGWFAEKLFF. The rearrangement uses TRBV2 and TRBJ1-4; the match to TRBD1 covers 7 bases. The V segment lost 7 bases and the J segment 7 bases; nucleotides outside the gene matches: 15. The CDR3 sequence is 16 residues long. The germline CDR1 and CDR2 sequences are SNHLY and FYNNEI.

The chain couples TRBV29-1 to TRBJ2-3, with D perhaps matching TRBD1 or TRBD2 (5 bases each). The CDR3 has 14 amino acids. Trimming took off 8 bases at V and 2 bases at J, with 17 bases between the two ends. Germline lookup yields CDR1 SQVTM and CDR2 ANQGSEA. CDR3: CSHSKVGTTDTQYF. The CDR3 DNA follows: TGCAGCCACTCCAAAGTCGGGACCACAGATACGCAGTATTTT.